The rows below give T cell receptor beta chains drawn from one sample of a study of CD8 T cells in Susac syndrome. TCRdb used MiXCR to reprocess the immunoSEQ multiplex PCR reads, holding one entry per CDR3 protein. The sample consists of over 70,000 distinct CDR3 sequences, approximately 96% of them appearing once. The sample comprised CD8+ T cells from PBMCs. These receptors came from a human donor with Susac syndrome. Each CDR3 is given with its conserved first and last residue. The order of the fields is D gene, V gene, clone size, J gene, CDR3 protein, CDR3 DNA. The D gene is left open where the match is weak. Some rows have no size entry. The others give once, few or many, or a class for an expanded clone.

TRBD1,TRBV12-3/TRBV12-4,-,TRBJ2-3,CASRSRDRGQDTQYF,TGTGCCAGCAGGTCCCGGGACAGGGGGCAAGATACGCAGTATTTT
-,TRBV30,-,TRBJ2-7,CAWTVGSNYEQYF,TGTGCCTGGACCGTTGGGAGTAACTACGAGCAGTACTTC
-,TRBV11-2,-,TRBJ2-7,CASSLLGNYEQYF,TGTGCCAGCAGCTTGCTAGGTAACTACGAGCAGTACTTC
-,TRBV18,-,TRBJ1-4,CASSPTKEEEKLFF,TGTGCCAGCTCACCAACAAAGGAGGAGGAAAAACTGTTTTTT
TRBD1,TRBV30,once,TRBJ1-1,CACPGTGSIEAFF,TGTGCCTGCCCCGGGACAGGGTCAATTGAAGCTTTCTTT
-,TRBV5-1,-,TRBJ2-7,CASSATEDEQYF,TGCGCCAGCAGCGCGACAGAGGACGAGCAGTACTTC
-,TRBV19,-,TRBJ2-3,CASSIDRDLDTQYF,TGTGCCAGTAGTATAGATCGCGACCTAGATACGCAGTATTTT
-,TRBV20-1,-,TRBJ2-3,CSARRRTSTDTQYF,TGCAGTGCTAGAAGACGGACTAGCACAGATACGCAGTATTTT
-,TRBV5-4,-,TRBJ1-2,CASSPSDRIYGYTF,TGTGCCAGCAGCCCCTCGGACAGAATCTATGGCTACACCTTC
TRBD1,TRBV3-1,-,TRBJ1-6,CASSPDRGYNSPLHF,TGTGCCAGCAGCCCTGACAGGGGATATAATTCACCCCTCCACTTT
-,TRBV7-2,-,TRBJ1-1,CASTFDGGPGTEAFF,TGTGCCAGCACCTTTGACGGGGGGCCGGGAACTGAAGCTTTCTTT
TRBD2,TRBV6-2/TRBV6-3,-,TRBJ2-5,CASSRLAGGRETQYF,TGTGCCAGCAGTCGACTAGCGGGGGGCCGGGAGACCCAGTACTTC
-,TRBV7-2,-,TRBJ1-5,CASSPKGGLNSNQPQHF,TGTGCCAGCAGCCCTAAGGGGGGCCTCAATAGCAATCAGCCCCAGCATTTT
-,TRBV28,once,TRBJ2-6,CASSTETVSGANVLTF,TGTGCCAGCAGTACCGAGACGGTCTCTGGGGCCAACGTCCTGACTTTC
TRBD1,TRBV20-1,-,TRBJ1-4,CSVGQGATNEKLFF,TGCAGTGTCGGACAGGGTGCAACTAATGAAAAACTGTTTTTT
-,TRBV6-1,-,TRBJ2-7,CASSRGTASFSYEQYF,TGTGCCAGCAGTCGGGGGACAGCCTCTTTCTCCTACGAGCAGTACTTC
-,TRBV20-1,-,TRBJ2-3,CSARGWDRQSGDTQYF,TGCAGTGCTAGAGGGTGGGATCGACAGTCGGGAGATACGCAGTATTTT
-,TRBV15,-,TRBJ2-3,CATSRATGQGTQYF,TGTGCCACCAGCAGAGCTACGGGTCAAGGGACGCAGTATTTT
-,TRBV20-1,-,TRBJ1-5,CSATLGPEGRPQHF,TGCAGTGCTACCTTGGGACCGGAAGGGCGGCCCCAGCATTTT
TRBD2,TRBV4-1,-,TRBJ2-6,CASSQDWGGSGANVLTF,TGCGCCAGCAGCCAAGATTGGGGGGGCTCTGGGGCCAACGTCCTGACTTTC
-,TRBV28,-,TRBJ2-7,CASSSVRDSYEQYF,TGTGCCAGCAGTTCCGTCCGGGACTCCTACGAGCAGTACTTC
-,TRBV9,-,TRBJ1-1,CASSVSPNTEAFF,TGTGCCAGCAGCGTGTCACCGAACACTGAAGCTTTCTTT
-,TRBV27,-,TRBJ1-1,CASSIPPTGVAFF,TGTGCCAGCAGTATCCCTCCGACAGGCGTAGCTTTCTTT
-,TRBV27,-,TRBJ1-1,CASSLPDREAFF,TGTGCCAGCAGTTTACCGGACAGAGAAGCTTTCTTT
TRBD2,TRBV6-5,-,TRBJ2-3,CASSYLTSGDIVGTDTQYF,TGTGCCAGCAGTTACTTGACTAGCGGGGATATTGTGGGCACAGATACGCAGTATTTT
-,TRBV30,-,TRBJ1-3,CAWSVGGYSGNTIYF,TGTGCCTGGAGTGTAGGCGGCTACTCTGGAAACACCATATATTTT
TRBD1,TRBV29-1,-,TRBJ2-7,CSAELGTGADEQYF,TGCAGCGCAGAGCTAGGGACAGGGGCGGACGAGCAGTACTTC
-,TRBV12-3/TRBV12-4,once,TRBJ1-2,CASSSRDGYGYTF,TGTGCCAGCAGTTCCCGGGACGGCTATGGCTACACCTTC
-,TRBV4-3,-,TRBJ2-1,CASSQEDTYNEQFF,TGCGCCAGCAGCCAAGAGGACACCTACAATGAGCAGTTCTTC
-,TRBV7-8,-,TRBJ1-4,CASSFGSEATNEKLFF,TGTGCCAGCAGCTTCGGGTCCGAGGCAACTAATGAAAAACTGTTTTTT
-,TRBV27,once,TRBJ1-1,CASSPRTAVTFF,TGTGCCAGCAGTCCCCGGACAGCCGTAACTTTCTTT
-,TRBV4-2,-,TRBJ1-1,CASSPGRANTEAFF,TGTGCCAGCAGCCCCGGAAGGGCGAACACTGAAGCTTTCTTT
-,TRBV4-2,-,TRBJ2-5,CASSQDHRGETQYF,TGTGCCAGCAGCCAAGATCACAGAGGGGAGACCCAGTACTTC
-,TRBV3-1,-,TRBJ1-1,CASSYYRYTEAFF,TGTGCCAGCAGTTATTATAGATACACTGAAGCTTTCTTT
-,TRBV20-1,-,TRBJ1-3,CSAGHWNTIYF,TGCAGTGCTGGGCATTGGAACACCATATATTTT
TRBD1,TRBV30,-,TRBJ2-1,CAWARLGQEVEQFF,TGTGCCTGGGCCAGACTGGGACAGGAGGTTGAGCAGTTCTTC
-,TRBV3-1,few,TRBJ2-7,CASSQGRVSYEQYF,TGTGCCAGCAGCCAAGGCAGGGTCTCCTACGAGCAGTACTTC
-,TRBV19,-,TRBJ2-3,CASSIAASTDTQYF,TGTGCCAGTAGTATAGCGGCTAGCACAGATACGCAGTATTTT
-,TRBV4-3,once,TRBJ1-3,CASSQVGDSGNTIYF,TGCGCCAGCAGCCAAGTGGGGGACTCTGGAAACACCATATATTTT
-,TRBV3-1,-,TRBJ2-7,CASSQAPGYEQYF,TGTGCCAGCAGCCAAGCGCCGGGCTACGAGCAGTACTTC
TRBD1,TRBV20-1,-,TRBJ2-5,CSAAGQGALEETQYF,TGCAGTGCGGCGGGACAGGGGGCTTTAGAGGAGACCCAGTACTTC
-,TRBV30,-,TRBJ1-5,CAWSREGSQPQHF,TGTGCCTGGAGCCGGGAGGGCAGTCAGCCCCAGCATTTT
-,TRBV20-1,-,TRBJ1-5,CSARVLGQPRNQPQHF,TGCAGTGCTAGAGTTTTAGGCCAACCCCGCAATCAGCCCCAGCATTTT
TRBD1,TRBV20-1,-,TRBJ1-6,CSARPDRENSPLHF,TGCAGTGCTAGGCCGGACAGGGAAAATTCACCCCTCCACTTT
-,TRBV4-3,-,TRBJ2-1,CASSQVGYDEQFF,TGCGCCAGCAGCCAAGTTGGCTACGATGAGCAGTTCTTC
-,TRBV9,-,TRBJ1-1,CASSVVGNAEAFF,TGTGCCAGCAGCGTAGTGGGAAACGCCGAAGCTTTCTTT
-,TRBV15,-,TRBJ1-5,CATSRDGYSNQPQHF,TGTGCCACCAGCAGAGATGGGTATAGCAATCAGCCCCAGCATTTT
-,TRBV7-2,-,TRBJ2-5,CASSLGLGQHQETQYF,TGTGCCAGCAGCTTAGGATTGGGCCAACATCAAGAGACCCAGTACTTC
TRBD2,TRBV28,-,TRBJ2-4,CASSLIGGGGIQYF,TGTGCCAGCAGTTTAATTGGCGGGGGGGGCATTCAGTACTTC
TRBD1,TRBV6-2/TRBV6-3,-,TRBJ2-7,CASSYRRQGVSYEQYF,TGTGCCAGCAGTTACCGGCGGCAGGGGGTCTCCTACGAGCAGTACTTC
-,TRBV3-1,few,TRBJ1-5,CASSQDWGNQPQHF,TGTGCCAGCAGCCAAGATTGGGGCAATCAGCCCCAGCATTTT
-,TRBV6-2/TRBV6-3,-,TRBJ2-7,CASSYGSTQQYF,TGTGCCAGCAGTTACGGCTCAACCCAGCAGTACTTC
TRBD1,TRBV24-1,-,TRBJ2-3,CATSGTQGDTQYF,TGTGCCACCAGTGGTACACAGGGGGATACGCAGTATTTT
TRBD2,TRBV20-1,once,TRBJ2-7,CSASSAGGAPYEQYF,TGCAGTGCAAGCAGCGCGGGGGGGGCACCCTACGAGCAGTACTTC
TRBD2,TRBV2,-,TRBJ2-7,CASSDGRVGHEQYF,TGTGCCAGCAGTGATGGGAGGGTTGGCCACGAGCAGTACTTC